The 29 T cell receptor beta chains below were found in one sample sequenced in a study of blood T cell repertoires in COVID-19. TCRdb's table, derived via immunoSEQ multiplex PCR, lists solely in-frame clones and lacks some. In the table there are about 33,000 clones, around 86% of which are singletons. Sample: peripheral blood. Every receptor here comes from a man between 70 and 80 years old with acute or convalescent COVID-19.

This chain links TRBV2 with TRBJ1-6, with D uncertain. CDR1 SNHLY and CDR2 FYNNEI come from the germline V gene. Trimming shortened V by 10 bases and J by 8 bases, and 18 bases separated the two germline ends. There are 14 residues in the CDR3. The CDR3 region is CATYSDNFYSPLHF. The CDR3 nucleotides read TGTGCCACTTATAGTGACAACTTCTATTCACCCCTCCACTTT.

V gene TRBV12-3 or TRBV12-4 combines with J gene TRBJ1-1, with a tentative D call TRBD1 (5 bases). CDR3 size: 12 residues. Trimming pared 1 base from V and 6 bases from J, leaving 6 bases between. CDR3 region: CASSLGGAEAFF. CDR3 nucleotides: TGTGCCAGCAGTTTAGGGGGGGCTGAAGCTTTCTTT.

The rearrangement joins TRBV3-1 (or the pseudogene TRBV3-2) to TRBJ1-1; TRBD1 aligns across 7 bases. Trimming removed 4 bases from V and 1 base from J; junction bases left unmatched: 9. The CDR3 is 16 residues long. The germline V gene encodes CDR1 LGHDT and CDR2 YNNKEL (reference sequence). CDR3 in DNA: TGTGCCAGCAGCCTCCACGCGGGACAGCGGAACACTGAAGCTTTCTTT. It codes for CASSLHAGQRNTEAFF.

The rearrangement uses TRBV6-6 and TRBJ1-4, with 7 bases lining up with TRBD1. Germline-derived CDR1 and CDR2 are MNHNY and SVGAGI (reference sequence). The CDR3 runs to 15 residues. The junction had 5 bases not matched to a gene; V was cut back by 4 bases and J by 3 bases. CDR3 protein: CASSSQTGANEKLFF. The CDR3 DNA is TGTGCCAGCAGTTCTCAAACAGGGGCTAATGAAAAACTGTTTTTT.

The rearrangement links TRBV2 to TRBJ2-7; 9 bases match TRBD1. V gave up 3 bases and J gave up 0 bases; unmatched junction bases: 9. The CDR3 is made up of 17 amino acids. Germline assignment: CDR1 SNHLY and CDR2 FYNNEI. This CDR3 reads CASSDRTGTGISYEQYF. In nucleotides, the CDR3 is TGTGCCAGCAGTGATAGAACCGGGACAGGGATCTCCTACGAGCAGTACTTC. Full variable domain (remainder filled in from reference TRBV2 and TRBJ2-7): EPEVTQTPSHQVTQMGQEVILRCVPISNHLYFYWYRQILGQKVEFLVSFYNNEISEKSEIFDDQFSVERPDGSNFTLKIRSTKLEDSAMYFCASSDRTGTGISYEQYFGPGTRLTVT.

This clone was counted between two and nine times. J is TRBJ2-2 and V is TRBV19; D uncertain. Trimming shortened V by 4 bases and J by 6 bases, and 6 bases separated the two germline ends. There are 12 residues in the CDR3. Germline CDR1 is LNHDA and CDR2 is SQIVND (reference sequence). This chain's CDR3 is CASSTLSGELFF. For the CDR3, the DNA is TGTGCCAGTAGTACCCTGTCCGGGGAGCTGTTTTTT.

The chain combines TRBV19 with TRBJ1-1; D is uncertain. The CDR3 is 14 residues long. V was clipped by 5 bases and J by 5 bases, with 15 bases between them. CDR1 and CDR2 from the germline V gene are LNHDA and SQIVND (reference sequence). Written as DNA, the CDR3 is TGTGCCAGTAGTCCCCCGAGGAGCAAGACTGAAGCTTTCTTT. Translation: CASSPPRSKTEAFF.

The chain links TRBV2 to TRBJ1-2; possible D gene TRBD1, 5 bases. Trimming cost V 4 bases and J 10 bases, with 16 bases left between them. The CDR3 has 13 amino acids. Germline assignment: CDR1 SNHLY and CDR2 FYNNEI. CDR3 residues: CASSGNQGQIYTF. Written as DNA, the CDR3 is TGTGCCAGCAGTGGTAACCAGGGCCAAATCTACACCTTC.

The CDR3 sequence is CASSINRDRDGYTF. The CDR3 DNA reads TGTGCCAGTAGTATAAACCGGGACAGGGATGGCTACACCTTC. The rearrangement uses TRBV19 and TRBJ1-2; 9 positions agree with TRBD1. The CDR3 covers 14 residues. The trim removed 2 bases at V and 6 bases at J, leaving 4 bases unmatched. The germline gives CDR1 LNHDA, CDR2 SQIVND (reference sequence).

The V and J genes are TRBV4-2 and TRBJ1-5; TRBD1 matches 9 bases. The V segment lost 3 bases and the J segment 6 bases; nucleotides outside the gene matches: 9. Germline CDR1 and CDR2: LGHNA and YNFKEQ. The length of the CDR3 is 16 residues. The CDR3 spells CASSHLGDRASQPQHF. The CDR3 DNA reads TGTGCCAGCAGCCATTTAGGGGACAGGGCAAGTCAGCCCCAGCATTTT.

V is TRBV19 and J is TRBJ2-3, with TRBD2 matching over 10 bases. The junction had 2 bases not matched to a gene; V was cut back by 7 bases and J by 4 bases. The CDR3 runs to 13 residues. Germline-derived CDR1 and CDR2 are LNHDA and SQIVND (reference sequence). The CDR3 spells CASTGLAADTQYF. CDR3 sequence (DNA): TGTGCCAGTACCGGACTAGCGGCAGATACGCAGTATTTT.

The V gene is TRBV7-2, the J gene TRBJ2-7; TRBD1 might be the D (6 bases). The ends were cut back, 7 bases at V and 3 bases at J, with 16 bases in the middle. From germline, CDR1 is SGHTA and CDR2 FQGNSA. The CDR3 covers 14 residues. The CDR3 reads CASNHRTGYYEQYF. For the CDR3, the DNA is TGTGCCAGCAACCACCGCACAGGGTACTACGAGCAGTACTTC. Combining the CDR3 with reference TRBV7-2 and TRBJ2-7 gives the whole variable domain GAGVSQSPSNKVTEKGKDVELRCDPISGHTALYWYRQSLGQGLEFLIYFQGNSAPDKSGLPSDRFSAERTGGSVSTLTIQRTQQEDSAVYLCASNHRTGYYEQYFGPGTRLTVT.

CDR3 DNA: TGTGCCACCAGCAGAGACAGGGGATTGGCAACTAATGAAAAACTGTTTTTT. Translation: CATSRDRGLATNEKLFF. The chain recombines TRBV15 with TRBJ1-4, with D perhaps matching TRBD1 (6 bases). Trimming left V 0 bases short and J 0 bases short, with 11 bases between. The CDR3 totals 17 residues. The V gene's germline CDR1 is LNHNV and CDR2 YYDKDF (reference sequence).

This CDR3 is CATSTDRNQPQHF. In DNA form, the CDR3 reads TGTGCCACCAGCACCGACAGAAATCAGCCCCAGCATTTT. The chain employs TRBV15 and TRBJ1-5; TRBD1 is a possible D gene (5 bases). Germline CDR1 and CDR2: LNHNV and YYDKDF (reference sequence). V shed 4 bases and J shed 4 bases, with 8 bases lying between them. The CDR3 length is 13 residues.

The chain is built from TRBV5-4 and TRBJ2-7, with 9 bases identical to TRBD2. The CDR3 contains 14 residues. V lost 4 bases, J lost 1 base, and 3 bases stayed unmatched. CDR1 is SGHNT, CDR2 YYREEE, per germline (reference sequence). The CDR3 DNA is TGTGCCAGCAGCCTTACTAGCGGGTCCTACGAGCAGTACTTC. It yields the protein CASSLTSGSYEQYF. Using reference TRBV5-4 and TRBJ2-7 for the parts outside the CDR3, the full variable domain is ETGVTQSPTHLIKTRGQQVTLRCSSQSGHNTVSWYQQALGQGPQFIFQYYREEENGRGNFPPRFSGLQFPNYSSELNVNALELDDSALYLCASSLTSGSYEQYFGPGTRLTVT.

The chain recombines TRBV19 with TRBJ1-3, with D tentatively TRBD1 (6 bases). This CDR3 spans 12 amino acids. The V gene lost 5 bases and the J gene lost 4 bases, with 6 bases spanning the gap. Germline CDR1 reads LNHDA; CDR2 reads SQIVND (reference sequence). The DNA of the CDR3 is TGTGCCAGTAGTGGACAGGGAAACACCATATATTTT. Translation gives CASSGQGNTIYF.

The chain employs TRBV3-1 (or the pseudogene TRBV3-2) and TRBJ2-1; 9 bases are shared with TRBD2. V lost 0 bases and J lost 5; bases outside the gene matches: 8. The CDR3 contains 17 residues. Germline CDR1 is LGHDT and CDR2 is YNNKEL (reference sequence). CDR3 sequence reads: CASSQDDVAGGNNEQFF. DNA of the CDR3: TGTGCCAGCAGCCAAGACGACGTTGCGGGAGGGAACAATGAGCAGTTCTTC.

V usage is TRBV27 and J usage is TRBJ1-6, with D possibly matching TRBD1 (5 bases). Germline loops: CDR1 MNHEY, CDR2 SMNVEV (reference sequence). The CDR3 is 16 amino acids. V was cut by 5 bases and J by 7 bases, with 18 bases left in between. Written as DNA, the CDR3 is TGTGCCAGCAGTCCCGAGGACACTTCTGGAAATTCACCCCTCCACTTT. Encoded protein: CASSPEDTSGNSPLHF.

The chain uses TRBV2 and TRBJ1-2, with TRBD1 as a possible D gene (5 bases). The V end lost 9 bases, the J end lost 2 bases, and 19 bases lay between the germline ends. The CDR3 extends over 15 amino acids. Germline CDR1 is SNHLY and CDR2 is FYNNEI. The CDR3 is CASVRRGGGNYGYTF. CDR3 DNA: TGTGCCAGTGTCCGTCGGGGGGGAGGAAACTATGGCTACACCTTC.

V is TRBV30 and J is TRBJ2-3, with D possibly TRBD2 on 7 matching bases. The CDR3 is 15 amino acids. V lost 2 bases, J lost 6 bases, and 18 bases lay in between. Per germline, CDR1 GTSNPN and CDR2 SVGIG (reference sequence). The CDR3 DNA follows: TGTGCCTGGAGTACCTCCGGGACGGGGGGCGATACGCAGTATTTT. Amino acid sequence: CAWSTSGTGGDTQYF.

The chain employs TRBV6-5 and TRBJ2-7; 8 bases are shared with TRBD1. Germline V gene lookup returns CDR1 MNHEY and CDR2 SVGAGI. V shed 2 bases and J 2 bases; nucleotides not matched to a gene: 8. The CDR3 has 16 residues. CDR3 region: CASSYSKGQVTYEQYF. The CDR3 bases are TGTGCCAGCAGTTACAGCAAGGGACAGGTGACCTACGAGCAGTACTTC.

The chain is built from TRBV7-6 and TRBJ1-2, with TRBD1 matching over 10 bases. Germline CDR1 SGHVS, CDR2 FNYEAQ. J was trimmed by 6 bases and V by 2 bases; bases with no gene match: 3. The CDR3 extends over 14 amino acids. The DNA of the CDR3 is TGTGCCAGCAGCTTACGGACAGGGGGTCATGGCTACACCTTC. Translation gives CASSLRTGGHGYTF.

Points on this clone: The sample holds other DNA sequences that translate to the same CDR3. J is TRBJ1-2 and V is TRBV30, with TRBD1 matching over 7 bases. Germline loops: CDR1 GTSNPN, CDR2 SVGIG (reference sequence). The CDR3 sequence is 12 residues long. The J segment lost 8 bases and the V segment lost 2 bases, leaving 5 bases of the junction unmatched. The CDR3 nucleotides are TGTGCCTGGAGTAGGGGGCGGCGAGGCTACACCTTC. Translated, it gives CAWSRGRRGYTF.

A few counts support this clone. This chain links TRBV6-2 or TRBV6-3 with TRBJ1-5; weak D call: TRBD1 (5 bases). Germline V gene lookup returns CDR1 MNHEY and CDR2 SVGEGT. V lost 4 bases and J lost 5, with 21 bases in between. The CDR3 has 17 residues. The CDR3 DNA is TGTGCCAGCAGTTTCACAGGCCCGAGGTTATATCATCAGCCCCAGCATTTT. This translates into CASSFTGPRLYHQPQHF.

This rearrangement joins TRBV7-6 to TRBJ2-7, with 7 bases lining up with TRBD1. In germline, CDR1 is SGHVS, CDR2 FNYEAQ. J was trimmed by 9 bases and V by 4 bases; bases with no gene match: 9. CDR3 size: 13 residues. CDR3 residues: CASSSRQGSAQYF. In DNA form, the CDR3 reads TGTGCCAGCAGCTCCCGACAGGGCTCAGCGCAGTACTTC.

The chain combines TRBV6-1 with TRBJ1-4; maybe TRBD1 (5 bases). The CDR3 runs 15 residues. Germline assignment: CDR1 MNHNS and CDR2 SASEGT. With 1 base removed from V and 5 bases from J, the gap between germline ends came to 11 bases. CDR3 in amino acids: CASSEDNRLNEKLFF. The CDR3 DNA follows: TGTGCCAGCAGTGAAGATAACAGGTTAAATGAAAAACTGTTTTTT.

This clone was seen just once. V gene TRBV30 combines with J gene TRBJ2-7, with 7 bases matching TRBD2. The length of the CDR3 is 12 residues. Trimming removed 0 bases from V and 7 bases from J; junction bases left unmatched: 3. Germline CDR1 reads GTSNPN; CDR2 reads SVGIG (reference sequence). CDR3: CAWSVTRGEQYF. In nucleotides, the CDR3 is TGTGCCTGGAGTGTAACGCGGGGGGAGCAGTACTTC.

This chain joins TRBV2 and TRBJ2-2; D is perhaps TRBD2 (7 bases). Trimming removed 0 bases at V and 4 bases at J, with 9 bases between. From germline, CDR1 is SNHLY and CDR2 FYNNEI. There are 15 residues in the CDR3. The CDR3 loop reads CASSEARGGTGELFF. In DNA, the CDR3 is TGTGCCAGCAGTGAAGCGAGGGGGGGCACCGGGGAGCTGTTTTTT. Full variable domain (remainder filled in from reference TRBV2 and TRBJ2-2): EPEVTQTPSHQVTQMGQEVILRCVPISNHLYFYWYRQILGQKVEFLVSFYNNEISEKSEIFDDQFSVERPDGSNFTLKIRSTKLEDSAMYFCASSEARGGTGELFFGEGSRLTVL.

This clone was seen once. The chain has TRBV7-9 and TRBJ1-2; 9 bases are a match to TRBD1. The trim removed 5 bases at V and 4 bases at J, leaving 8 bases unmatched. CDR3 length equals 15 residues. In germline, CDR1 is SEHNR, CDR2 FQNEAQ (reference sequence). The CDR3: CASSQPGTGPYGYTF. CDR3 DNA: TGTGCCAGCAGCCAACCCGGGACAGGGCCCTATGGCTACACCTTC.